The TCR beta chain under discussion was sequenced for a study of CD8+ T cells in alopecia areata (dated by TCRdb to the late 2010s). For the wider study: Treated patients were enrolled in an open-label pilot trial of oral tofacitinib, 5 to 10 mg twice daily, for moderate-to-severe alopecia areata. RNA came from the PAXgene miRNA kit for fixed scalp, the miRNeasy kit for PBMCs, and the RNeasy kit for mouse skin. High-throughput TCRbeta sequencing was used to examine T cell clonal expansion in alopecia areata in both the C3H/HeJ mouse model and human patients. Scalp clonality was compared among normal scalp (n=4), patchy alopecia areata scalp (n=8), and alopecia totalis/universalis scalp (n=8). TCRbeta CDR3 regions were amplified by immunoSEQ multiplex PCR using 35 Vbeta forward and 13 Jbeta reverse primers. Tofacitinib was given for 6 to 18 months, followed by 6 months of follow-up off drug to assess delayed response and recurrence. Patients on tofacitinib were biopsied at baseline and after 4 and 24 weeks of treatment, and several of the patients also had a later scalp biopsy. Human TCRbeta sequencing covered scalp tissue and sorted CD4+ and CD8+ peripheral blood T cells from patchy and totalis/universalis alopecia areata patients and healthy controls. For the treated patients, the SALT score, which quantifies what percentage of scalp surface area is affected, served as the measure of disease severity. The investigation overall reported the following: Higher clonality and more expanded CD8+ clones were observed in lesional scalp than in normal scalp, particularly in alopecia totalis/universalis, a finding suggestive of antigenic drive. Because the treated cohort was small and had only one nonresponder, larger studies are needed to examine links between baseline CD8+ expansion and response. Unlike mouse skin, which is dominated by gammadelta T cells, normal human skin has resident alphabeta T cells that are also sequenced, and this complicates analysis of the scalp TCR repertoire. With tofacitinib, both scalp clonality and the number of expanded CD8+ clones among the top 100 scalp clones went down significantly. TCR sequences shared between patients were less clear than in mice, possibly partly because of HLA diversity in the patient population. During tofacitinib treatment, many expanded lesional clones stuck around in both scalp and blood, and this persistence may partly explain why relapse happens after treatment is stopped.

Here V drops 5 bases and J drops 2 bases, and the junction holds 2 bases not matched to any gene. CDR1 and CDR2, per the germline V gene (reference sequence), are GTSNPN and SVGIG. Counted from cysteine to phenylalanine, this CDR3 has 12 amino acids. The kept DNA is CDR3 alone, 36 bases in frame from the first base. Taken with the paper, the label for treatment or condition translates to: oral pan-JAK inhibitor, 5-10 mg twice daily. Lesional scalp punch biopsies and peripheral blood were collected from alopecia areata patients. PBMCs were isolated by density centrifugation and stained for CD3, CD4 and CD8, and CD4+ and CD8+ T cells were sorted on a FACSAria. The library came from the immunoSEQ multiplex PCR assay. RNA was extracted from all samples and reverse transcribed into cDNA, which served as template for TCR sequencing. First-strand cDNA was synthesized using SuperScript III with a 2:1 mix of oligo-dT and random hexamers. Amplification bias was assessed with a synthetic immune receptor repertoire, and residual bias was removed computationally. The authors' analysis ran thus. After raw reads were preprocessed to remove errors, the CDR3 was defined following IMGT conventions as running from the conserved cysteine to phenylalanine. Clonality was computed as 1 minus the Shannon entropy, with the entropy normalized by log2 of the number of productive unique TCRs. Scalp TCRbeta sequences were cross-referenced with sorted blood CD4 and CD8 repertoires so that the CD4 or CD8 identity of scalp clones could be inferred. The immuneACCESS repertoire file appears here via TCRdb, limited to in-frame rearrangements. These files lack a portion of the clones; in checked studies, under half of the deficit traces to unresolved V genes, and the cause of the others is not known. That table gives V, J and clone size, and the DNA gave D and trimming. Within this sample are hundreds of thousands of clones, with 60% of them counted one time only. Together, the top ten hold roughly 0.93% of the sample.

This clone was picked up one time. Its antigen target is currently unknown. Base qualities are not recorded, but no much larger clone differs from it by a single base. The chain is assembled from TRBV30 and TRBJ2-5; TRBD1 fits 7 bases in the junction. The receptor comes from a human donor with alopecia areata. This specimen was CD4+ T cells sorted from blood, taken at roughly week 52, from a patient treated with tofacitinib. The CDR3: CAWQGQQETQYF. The nucleotide sequence is given as TGTGCCTGGCAGGGACAGCAAGAGACCCAGTACTTC.